This T cell receptor (beta chain) is from a study of beta chain features in type 1 diabetes. Study details: Cells sorted and examined across all samples totaled around 110,000,000.

Expressed TCRB transcripts were sequenced, since all the RNA that had been isolated was reverse transcribed. Reads from naive, central memory and regulatory T cell samples averaged about 3.8 million. TCRdb's table, derived via immunoSEQ multiplex PCR, lists solely in-frame clones and lacks some. The sample lists 120,000 or so clones, roughly 17% seen once, with 2.6% in the top ten. Naive, central memory, regulatory and stem cell-like memory cells within the CD4+ compartment were sorted using CD45RO/CCR7/CD25/CD127/CD95/CD27. This clone was counted between two and nine times. Its cognate antigen is unknown. V was pared by 3 bases and J by 2 bases, with 5 bases of the junction left unmatched. The length of the CDR3 is 15 residues. Germline V CDR1 and CDR2: SGHNT, YYREEE (reference sequence). Study-wide results and limits: Moderate but significant shortening of TCRB CDR3s was recorded in all four CD4+ subsets from Type 1 diabetes patients.

The chain couples TRBV5-4 to TRBJ2-7, with 10 bases aligning to TRBD1. The sequenced material came from central memory CD4+ T cells from blood. This TCR came from a man between 18 and 35 years old with type 1 diabetes. The DNA for the CDR3 is TGTGCCAGCAGCTCGGGACAGGGGAGGCCCTACGAGCAGTACTTC. This codes for CASSSGQGRPYEQYF.